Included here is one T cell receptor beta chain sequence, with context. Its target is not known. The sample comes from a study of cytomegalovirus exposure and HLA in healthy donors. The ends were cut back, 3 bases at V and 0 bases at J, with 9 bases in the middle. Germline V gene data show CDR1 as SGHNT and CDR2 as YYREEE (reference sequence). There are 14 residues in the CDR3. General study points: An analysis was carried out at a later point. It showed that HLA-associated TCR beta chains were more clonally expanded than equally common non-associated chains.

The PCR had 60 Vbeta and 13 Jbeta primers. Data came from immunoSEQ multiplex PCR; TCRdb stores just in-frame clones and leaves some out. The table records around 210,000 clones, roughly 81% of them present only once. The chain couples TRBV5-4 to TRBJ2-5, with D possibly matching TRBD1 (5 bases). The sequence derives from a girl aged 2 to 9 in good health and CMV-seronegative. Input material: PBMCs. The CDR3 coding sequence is TGTGCCAGCAGCTCCCGACAGTACCAAGAGACCCAGTACTTC. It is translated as CASSSRQYQETQYF.